These T cell receptor beta chains were read from a single sample in a study of blood T cell repertoires in COVID-19. Method: immunoSEQ multiplex PCR; TCRdb's copy keeps in-frame clones and lacks some. The table has about 230,000 clones, under 90% seen once; the top ten hold approximately 10%. Material for sequencing was peripheral blood. The origin of the receptors is a middle-aged man with COVID-19, enrolled during active disease. Each CDR3 is given with its conserved first and last residue. Size values are once, few and many counts, or a class for expanded clones, and some rows have none.

clone_size: -
v_call: TRBV2
cdr3_aa: CASSGASVNTGELFF

clone_size: -
v_call: TRBV27
cdr3_aa: CASPFRDNQETQYF

clone_size: few
v_call: TRBV11-2
cdr3_aa: CASSAQGLSNQPQHF

clone_size: -
v_call: TRBV18
cdr3_aa: CASSPGAGRTNEKLFF

clone_size: -
v_call: TRBV7-9
cdr3_aa: CASSYRGAVSYEQYF

clone_size: few
v_call: TRBV6-5
cdr3_aa: CASGRQGRNTEAFF

clone_size: -
v_call: TRBV30
cdr3_aa: CAWRVMGALDTEAFF

clone_size: -
v_call: TRBV6-5
cdr3_aa: CASSYATGSSGNTIYF

clone_size: -
v_call: TRBV6-5
cdr3_aa: CASSPGGRPYEQYF

clone_size: -
v_call: TRBV19
cdr3_aa: CASRQRTGGGETQYF

clone_size: -
v_call: TRBV2
cdr3_aa: CASSVRDHYEQYF

clone_size: -
v_call: TRBV7-2
cdr3_aa: CASSFGQGRYGYTF

clone_size: -
v_call: TRBV28
cdr3_aa: CASSADGGSYEQYF

clone_size: -
v_call: TRBV2
cdr3_aa: CASRRQGTADTQYF

clone_size: -
v_call: TRBV6-5
cdr3_aa: CASTWGQGGAYGYTF

clone_size: once
v_call: TRBV19
cdr3_aa: CASTGTGGEKLFF

clone_size: -
v_call: TRBV7-6
cdr3_aa: CASSFSAGRGYNSPLHF

clone_size: once
v_call: TRBV7-9
cdr3_aa: CASSRFPATNEKLFF

clone_size: -
v_call: TRBV12-3/TRBV12-4
cdr3_aa: CASSLGRAQPQHF

clone_size: -
v_call: TRBV11-2
cdr3_aa: CASSLGLAAYEQYF

clone_size: -
v_call: TRBV9
cdr3_aa: CASSVVSDYSGNTIYF

clone_size: -
v_call: TRBV3-1/TRBV3-2
cdr3_aa: CASSQRQGRDYGYTF

clone_size: once
v_call: TRBV5-1
cdr3_aa: CASSQRLAGGLNEQFF

clone_size: -
v_call: TRBV5-1
cdr3_aa: CASRTTGGQGAREQYF

clone_size: -
v_call: TRBV24-1
cdr3_aa: CATSSRFTGELFF

clone_size: -
v_call: TRBV6-2/TRBV6-3
cdr3_aa: CASSFAGQRNQPQHF

clone_size: -
v_call: TRBV14
cdr3_aa: CASSQGANTEAFF

clone_size: -
v_call: TRBV5-1
cdr3_aa: CASSLIRTGALNTGELFF

clone_size: -
v_call: TRBV2
cdr3_aa: CASSNSGGLGTEAFF

clone_size: -
v_call: TRBV3-1/TRBV3-2
cdr3_aa: CASSPGLKLYEQYF

clone_size: -
v_call: TRBV29-1
cdr3_aa: CSVDASPGYTF

clone_size: -
v_call: TRBV10-3
cdr3_aa: CAISDSGTGVYEQYF

clone_size: -
v_call: TRBV3-1/TRBV3-2
cdr3_aa: CASSQIRNTEAFF

clone_size: -
v_call: TRBV18
cdr3_aa: CASSRTGNGYTF

clone_size: -
v_call: TRBV19
cdr3_aa: CATRTPGGASTDTQYF

clone_size: -
v_call: TRBV28
cdr3_aa: CASSLGTGGHYGYTF

clone_size: -
v_call: TRBV6-5
cdr3_aa: CASSYQEGTEAFF

clone_size: -
v_call: TRBV7-3
cdr3_aa: CASSPYHHRGRVNQPQHF

clone_size: -
v_call: TRBV2
cdr3_aa: CASRGDRRSYNEQFF

clone_size: -
v_call: TRBV10-3
cdr3_aa: CASLGVSRVEQYF

clone_size: -
v_call: TRBV7-9
cdr3_aa: CASSPDTTEAFF

clone_size: -
v_call: TRBV2
cdr3_aa: CASLTSYGSYNEQFF

clone_size: -
v_call: TRBV9
cdr3_aa: CASSGRGDYEQYF

clone_size: -
v_call: TRBV18
cdr3_aa: CASSRTWTSGSYEQYF

clone_size: -
v_call: TRBV5-5
cdr3_aa: CASSLRQGAYNQPQHF

clone_size: few
v_call: TRBV7-9
cdr3_aa: CASSWGQFDEQYF

clone_size: -
v_call: TRBV6-4
cdr3_aa: CASSDYSRQDQHF

clone_size: -
v_call: TRBV2
cdr3_aa: CASTENGGGSSKNIQYF

clone_size: -
v_call: TRBV7-9
cdr3_aa: CASSLPSSTDTQYF

clone_size: -
v_call: TRBV12-1
cdr3_aa: CASSFGYSPLMYHEQYF

clone_size: -
v_call: TRBV6-5
cdr3_aa: CASRTTGGTGELFF

clone_size: -
v_call: TRBV3-1/TRBV3-2
cdr3_aa: CASSPGGRGNIQYF

clone_size: -
v_call: TRBV6-6
cdr3_aa: CASSQLQGLEPQHF

clone_size: -
v_call: TRBV2
cdr3_aa: CASSAGTYNEQFF